This entry lists 10 T cell receptor beta chains sequenced from one sample in a study of response to subunit inactivated influenza vaccine. One entry per CDR3 protein results from TCRdb running MiXCR on the RT-PCR reads. The sample has more than 400,000 distinct CDR3 sequences; approximately 7.7% are singletons. The specimen was PBMCs from blood, collected 23 to 25 months after vaccination. Receptors were obtained from a man aged 50 to 75 who received an inactivated influenza vaccine.

This clonotype was detected ten times or more. The chain combines TRBV20-1 with TRBJ2-1, with 10 bases lining up with TRBD2. CDR3 length equals 15 residues. Germline assignment: CDR1 DFQATT and CDR2 SNEGSKA (reference sequence). The trim removed 6 bases at V and 5 bases at J, leaving 10 bases unmatched. CDR3 loop: CSARSVTSGNNEQFF. DNA of the CDR3: TGCAGTGCGCGTTCTGTCACTAGCGGGAACAATGAGCAGTTCTTC.

The chain combines TRBV3-1 with TRBJ2-5; 7 bases are shared with TRBD1. Losses at the gene ends were 5 bases for V and 1 base for J; bases not matched to a gene: 10. Germline-derived CDR1 and CDR2 are LGHDT and YNNKEL (reference sequence). The length of the CDR3 is 16 residues. The CDR3 nucleotides are TGTGCCAGCAGCTCCTCAAGTTCAGGGGGCCAAGAGACCCAGTACTTC. It codes for CASSSSSSGGQETQYF.

This clonotype came up once. A much more abundant neighbour one base away suggests this may be a read error. The rearrangement links TRBV12-3 or TRBV12-4 to TRBJ2-2; 7 bases are a match to TRBD2. The CDR3 consists of 16 residues. This chain's CDR3 is CASSIRLALNTVELFF. The CDR3 region has the DNA TGTGCCAGCAGCATCCGACTAGCACTGAACACCGTGGAGCTGTTTTTT.

The V call is TRBV4-3, the J call TRBJ2-7; TRBD1 aligns across 7 bases. The CDR3 is 16 residues long. The junction had 8 bases not matched to a gene; V was cut back by 3 bases and J by 0 bases. Germline V gene lookup returns CDR1 LGHNA and CDR2 YSLEER. Here the CDR3 reads CASSQEWTGISYEQYF. CDR3 sequence (DNA): TGCGCCAGCAGCCAGGAATGGACAGGTATCTCCTACGAGCAGTACTTC.

This clonotype was seen at least ten times. CDR3 sequence reads: CASSRTRRDEQFF. In DNA, the CDR3 is TGTGCCAGCAGCCGAACGAGGAGGGATGAGCAGTTCTTC. The V gene is TRBV7-8, the J gene TRBJ2-1, with D possibly being TRBD2 (6 bases). The length of the CDR3 is 13 residues. Germline V lookup: CDR1 SGHVS, CDR2 FQNEAQ. Trimming pared 5 bases from V and 8 bases from J, leaving 13 bases between. Looking up the rest from reference TRBV7-8 and TRBJ2-1 gives the full variable domain: GAGVSQSPRYKVAKRGQDVALRCDPISGHVSLFWYQQALGQGPEFLTYFQNEAQLDKSGLPSDRFFAERPEGSVSTLKIQRTQQEDSAVYLCASSRTRRDEQFFGPGTRLTVL.

Ten or more counts support this clonotype. The chain uses TRBV12-3 or TRBV12-4 and TRBJ2-7; D possibly corresponds to TRBD2 (5 bases). The CDR3 extends over 13 amino acids. Trimming left V 1 base short and J 8 bases short, with 12 bases between. This chain's CDR3 is CASSLGPSSQQYF. In DNA, the CDR3 is TGTGCCAGCAGTTTAGGTCCTAGCAGCCAGCAGTACTTC.

This clonotype was detected ten times or more. The chain couples TRBV2 to TRBJ2-5; D not certain. Germline values: CDR1 SNHLY, CDR2 FYNNEI. V lost 6 bases and J 3 bases, leaving 11 bases between the germline ends. The CDR3 contains 13 residues. CDR3: CASRERRKETQYF. The CDR3 DNA is TGTGCCAGCAGAGAACGACGGAAAGAGACCCAGTACTTC.

This clonotype was counted only a few times. The rearrangement joins TRBV11-1 to TRBJ2-3; 11 nucleotides align to TRBD2. The CDR3 is 20 amino acids. Trimming at V came to 5 bases and at J to 1 base, leaving 17 bases not matched to a gene. CDR1 and CDR2 (germline): SGHAT, FQDESV (reference sequence). CDR3 loop: CASSQRTSGFPVPGTDTQYF. The CDR3 DNA sequence: TGTGCCAGCAGCCAACGGACTAGCGGGTTTCCCGTCCCGGGCACAGATACGCAGTATTTT.

This chain uses TRBV20-1 with TRBJ2-3, with a possible D match to TRBD2 (7 bases). CDR3 length: 17 residues. Germline V gene lookup returns CDR1 DFQATT and CDR2 SNEGSKA (reference sequence). Trimming shortened V by 5 bases and J by 3 bases, and 24 bases separated the two germline ends. CDR3 protein: CSAGGGLAHHPTDTQYF. Here the CDR3 DNA reads TGCAGTGCTGGGGGGGGGCTAGCCCATCACCCGACAGATACGCAGTATTTT.

This clonotype was counted many times. The J gene is TRBJ2-1, the V gene TRBV5-1; TRBD1 matches at 9 bases. Losses at the gene ends were 4 bases for V and 4 bases for J; bases not matched to a gene: 6. Germline V lookup: CDR1 SGHRS, CDR2 YFSETQ. The CDR3 covers 15 residues. The chain's CDR3 is CASSTGQGPYNEQFF. The DNA for the CDR3 is TGCGCCAGCAGCACCGGACAGGGGCCTTACAATGAGCAGTTCTTC.